Below, 26 T cell receptor beta chains from the same sample are listed, as sequenced in a study of T cells in Graves' hyperthyroidism and ophthalmopathy. Amplification yielded TCR beta CDR3 regions, with RNA transcripts as the source. The TCR CDR3 was amplified in a first-round RT-PCR using the HTBI primer set. From the multiplex PCR reads, TCRdb called clonotypes with MiXCR, one entry per CDR3 protein. Of 390,000 or so distinct CDR3 sequences in the sample, roughly 14% were seen once. Source material: blood. The receptors come from a man between 18 and 29 years old with Graves' ophthalmopathy.

This clonotype showed up just a few times. V is TRBV7-2 and J is TRBJ2-5; D uncertain. V dropped 4 bases and J dropped 1 base, with 10 bases sitting between them. The CDR3 contains 14 residues. Germline assignment: CDR1 SGHTA and CDR2 FQGNSA. CDR3 in amino acids: CASSSSWAQETQYF. As DNA, the CDR3 is TGTGCCAGCAGCTCTTCCTGGGCCCAAGAGACCCAGTACTTC.

This chain connects TRBV19 to TRBJ2-6; 7 bases are a match to TRBD1. This CDR3 region has 16 residues. The V gene's germline CDR1 is LNHDA and CDR2 SQIVND (reference sequence). The V and J ends lost 7 bases and 0 bases, in that order; junction bases with no gene match: 6. CDR3 sequence: CASTPGQYSGANVLTF. In DNA form, the CDR3 reads TGTGCCAGTACCCCGGGACAGTACTCTGGGGCCAACGTCCTGACTTTC.

This clonotype was recorded a few times. The chain carries TRBV7-9 and TRBJ2-2, with D unresolved. Trimming removed 5 bases from V and 1 base from J, with 11 bases in between. CDR1 is SEHNR, CDR2 FQNEAQ, per germline (reference sequence). The CDR3 is made up of 15 amino acids. In DNA, the CDR3 is TGTGCCAGCAGCCCCCAGTCAGGGAACACCGGGGAGCTGTTTTTT. Protein product: CASSPQSGNTGELFF.

This clonotype was counted only a few times. This chain links TRBV4-1 with TRBJ2-7; D ambiguous. The germline V and J ends were trimmed by 0 bases and 2 bases, with 11 bases remaining between them. Germline assignment: CDR1 MGHRA and CDR2 YSYEKL. The CDR3 contains 15 residues. The CDR3 here is CASSQELRGAYEQYF. DNA for the CDR3: TGCGCCAGCAGCCAAGAACTTAGAGGTGCCTACGAGCAGTACTTC.

About this clonotype: With a much larger clone just one base away, this may be a read error. The chain employs TRBV12-3 or TRBV12-4 and TRBJ1-3; no definite D call. The CDR3 covers 12 residues. The chain's CDR3 is CASGSSGNTTYF. CDR3 nucleotides: TGTGCCAGCGGGAGCTCTGGAAACACCACATATTTT.

This clonotype was seen many times. The chain employs TRBV7-9 and TRBJ2-7; 10 nucleotides line up with TRBD1. Germline CDR1 reads SEHNR; CDR2 reads FQNEAQ (reference sequence). The CDR3 has 15 residues. V shed 5 bases and J 8 bases; nucleotides not matched to a gene: 12. CDR3 bases: TGTGCCAGCAGCCGGGGCGGTGGGACAGGGGATAAGCAGTACTTC. Translating it yields CASSRGGGTGDKQYF.

This clonotype has a count of ten or more. V is TRBV20-1 and J is TRBJ2-5; possible D gene TRBD2, 6 bases. Germline V lookup: CDR1 DFQATT, CDR2 SNEGSKA (reference sequence). The CDR3 length is 12 residues. Trimming shortened V by 7 bases and J by 5 bases, and 14 bases separated the two germline ends. CDR3 bases: TGCAGTGTGGAGGGCTTGAGGGAGACCCAGTACTTC. Its protein product is CSVEGLRETQYF.

The CDR3 spells CASSFPGLAGGNEQFF. In DNA, the CDR3 is TGTGCCAGCAGCTTTCCGGGACTAGCGGGAGGCAATGAGCAGTTCTTC. This sequence joins TRBV7-2 and TRBJ2-1, with 15 bases that match TRBD2. V was clipped by 3 bases and J by 6 bases; unmatched bases: 3. Germline CDR1 SGHTA, CDR2 FQGNSA. This CDR3 has 16 amino acids.

Many counts were recorded for this clonotype. J is TRBJ2-1 and V is TRBV2, with TRBD2 as a possible D gene (6 bases). V dropped 3 bases and J dropped 6 bases, with 9 bases sitting between them. CDR3 length: 13 amino acids. Germline assignment: CDR1 SNHLY and CDR2 FYNNEI. The CDR3 DNA reads TGTGCCAGCAGTGAGGAGGGCGGCAATGAGCAGTTCTTC. Translating it yields CASSEEGGNEQFF.

This clonotype was seen only a few times. This CDR3 is CASSQDLGLAIEQYF. CDR3 DNA sequence: TGCGCCAGCAGCCAAGATTTGGGACTAGCTATCGAGCAGTACTTC. The chain employs TRBV4-1 and TRBJ2-7, with 9 bases aligning to TRBD2. CDR1 is MGHRA, CDR2 YSYEKL, per germline. Trimming at V came to 0 bases and at J to 6 bases, leaving 6 bases not matched to a gene. This CDR3 comprises 15 residues.

As DNA, the CDR3 is TGTGCCAGCACTAGGGCCTCTGGAAACACCATATATTTT. Protein: CASTRASGNTIYF. The chain joins TRBV6-1 to TRBJ1-3; D is undetermined. Per germline, CDR1 MNHNS and CDR2 SASEGT. The CDR3 consists of 13 residues. Deletions cut 7 bases from V and 0 bases from J, with 7 bases between.

At least ten counts were recorded for this clonotype. CDR3 sequence (DNA): TGTGCCAGCACCCAACCACAGGGGGCAGCGTACGAGCAGTACTTC. It specifies CASTQPQGAAYEQYF. V usage is TRBV28 and J usage is TRBJ2-7; 9 bases agree with TRBD1. The ends lost 7 bases at V and 4 bases at J; junction bases unmatched: 11. The CDR3 is made up of 15 amino acids. Germline CDR1 reads MDHEN; CDR2 reads SYDVKM. Full variable domain (missing parts from reference TRBV28 and TRBJ2-7): DVKVTQSSRYLVKRTGEKVFLECVQDMDHENMFWYRQDPGLGLRLIYFSYDVKMKEKGDIPEGYSVSREKKERFSLILESASTNQTSMYLCASTQPQGAAYEQYFGPGTRLTVT.

This clonotype was observed at least ten times. The V call is TRBV7-9, the J call TRBJ2-7, with D perhaps matching TRBD1 or TRBD2 (5 bases each). Germline V gene sequence: CDR1 SEHNR, CDR2 FQNEAQ (reference sequence). Trimming pared 5 bases from V and 3 bases from J, leaving 14 bases between. This CDR3 is built from 14 residues. The CDR3 sequence: CASSPPGPHYEQYF. CDR3 DNA sequence: TGTGCCAGCAGCCCACCGGGACCCCACTACGAGCAGTACTTC.

The J gene is TRBJ2-1, the V gene TRBV19, with 8 bases identical to TRBD2. The V gene end was trimmed by 3 bases and the J gene end by 2 bases; junction bases not matched to a gene: 3. The germline V gene has CDR1 LNHDA and CDR2 SQIVND (reference sequence). The CDR3 is 15 amino acids. CDR3 region: CASSIAGGPYNEQFF. The CDR3 nucleotides read TGTGCCAGTAGTATTGCGGGAGGCCCCTACAATGAGCAGTTCTTC.

This clonotype was seen at least ten times. The rearrangement uses TRBV7-9 and TRBJ1-2; 8 nucleotides agree with TRBD1. V lost 5 bases and J lost 8; bases outside the gene matches: 10. Germline V gene sequence: CDR1 SEHNR, CDR2 FQNEAQ (reference sequence). CDR3 length: 14 amino acids. CDR3 DNA: TGTGCCAGCAGCCAGGGACAGGTCTCCGCGGGCTACACCTTC. Protein product: CASSQGQVSAGYTF.

Note on this clonotype: One end of the junction varies from germline; a read error may be responsible. The V gene is TRBV6-1, the J gene TRBJ2-7, with unresolved D. Germline V gene sequence: CDR1 MNHNS, CDR2 SASEGT. This CDR3 has 13 residues. The CDR3 DNA sequence: TGTACCAGCAGTAGTATAGTCCTCTACGAGCAGTACTTC. It encodes CTSSSIVLYEQYF.

The chain recombines TRBV4-1 with TRBJ1-4, with TRBD1 matching over 7 bases. The CDR3 loop spans 14 amino acids. V dropped 5 bases and J dropped 8; count of bases not matched to a gene: 8. Germline V gene sequence: CDR1 MGHRA, CDR2 YSYEKL. CDR3 sequence: CASSYDRVGEKLFF. The CDR3 nucleotides are TGCGCCAGCAGCTACGACAGGGTGGGAGAAAAACTGTTTTTT.

This clonotype was counted ten times or more. The CDR3 coding sequence is TGTGCCAGCTCGGGAGAGAGTGTCGAGCAGTACTTC. Residues: CASSGESVEQYF. The chain combines TRBV18 with TRBJ2-7; maybe TRBD2 (5 bases). This CDR3 region has 12 residues. Between the trimmed V and J ends, which lost 6 bases and 6 bases, there was a span of 12 bases. CDR1 and CDR2 (germline): KGHSH, LQKENI.

Ten or more counts support this clonotype. This chain connects TRBV16 to TRBJ2-7, with D tentatively TRBD2 (6 bases). The CDR3 totals 13 residues. Germline lookup yields CDR1 KGHSY and CDR2 FQNENV. V lost 0 bases and J 6 bases, leaving 9 bases between the germline ends. CDR3: CASSQSEGAEQYF. CDR3 bases: TGTGCCAGCAGCCAATCGGAGGGAGCCGAGCAGTACTTC.

In its sample, this clonotype was seen many times. J is TRBJ2-1 and V is TRBV7-3, with 9 bases identical to TRBD2. CDR3 length: 15 residues. V shed 0 bases and J 7 bases; nucleotides not matched to a gene: 4. Germline V gene sequence: CDR1 SGHTA, CDR2 FQGTGA. The CDR3 spells CASSLTRTSGNEQFF. CDR3 DNA sequence: TGTGCCAGCAGCTTAACGAGAACTAGCGGGAATGAGCAGTTCTTC.

The chain couples TRBV10-3 to TRBJ2-5, with 7 bases lining up with TRBD2. Looked up from germline, CDR1 is ENHRY and CDR2 is SYGVKD. This CDR3 region has 17 residues. J was trimmed by 2 bases and V by 7 bases; bases with no gene match: 16. The CDR3 sequence: CAIKPSLTGGYQETQYF. DNA of the CDR3: TGTGCCATCAAACCCTCTTTAACGGGGGGATATCAAGAGACCCAGTACTTC.

V is TRBV19 and J is TRBJ1-5, with TRBD1 matching 10 bases. Germline CDR1 LNHDA, CDR2 SQIVND (reference sequence). J lost 5 bases, V lost 7 bases, and 5 bases had no gene match. The CDR3 runs to 14 residues. CDR3: CASTGTGDYQPQHF. CDR3 DNA: TGTGCCAGTACCGGGACAGGGGATTATCAGCCCCAGCATTTT. Full variable domain (remainder filled in from reference TRBV19 and TRBJ1-5): DGGITQSPKYLFRKEGQNVTLSCEQNLNHDAMYWYRQDPGQGLRLIYYSQIVNDFQKGDIAEGYSVSREKKESFPLTVTSAQKNPTAFYLCASTGTGDYQPQHFGDGTRLSIL.

This clonotype was picked up many times. V gene TRBV11-2 combines with J gene TRBJ2-2; tentative D call: TRBD1 (6 bases). CDR3 length: 14 residues. V lost 5 bases and J lost 1, with 8 bases in between. Germline V lookup: CDR1 SGHAT, CDR2 FQNNGV. CDR3 nucleotide sequence: TGTGCCAGCAGCCAGACAGGGAACACCGGGGAGCTGTTTTTT. The encoded protein is CASSQTGNTGELFF.

This clonotype was seen many times. This chain connects TRBV5-1 to TRBJ2-3; D gene unclear. Trimming shortened V by 1 base and J by 2 bases, and 8 bases separated the two germline ends. The CDR3 runs 14 residues. CDR1 and CDR2 from the germline V gene are SGHRS and YFSETQ. CDR3 DNA: TGCGCCAGCAGCTTGAGGCTATTCACAGATACGCAGTATTTT. The encoded protein is CASSLRLFTDTQYF.

This clonotype was recorded many times. This rearrangement joins TRBV30 to TRBJ1-4; unclear D gene. The CDR3 is made up of 12 amino acids. Trimming removed 5 bases from V and 3 bases from J, with 7 bases in between. CDR1 GTSNPN and CDR2 SVGIG come from the germline V gene (reference sequence). The CDR3 DNA is TGTGCCTGGCAGACTCCTAATGAAAAACTGTTTTTT. Encoded protein: CAWQTPNEKLFF.

This chain connects TRBV10-1 to TRBJ2-5, with unresolved D. V was trimmed by 3 bases and J by 2 bases, leaving 7 bases between them. CDR1 is WNHNN, CDR2 SYGVQD, per germline (reference sequence). The CDR3 sequence is 13 residues long. The CDR3: CASSDGGQETQYF. CDR3 coding DNA: TGCGCCAGCAGTGACGGCGGACAAGAGACCCAGTACTTC.